The present entry profiles one TCR beta chain with its context. Its antigen remains undetermined. Base qualities were left out, and no much larger clone turns up one base away. The library relied on 5' RACE. Sequencing instrument: Illumina HiSeq 2500. The second PCR ran for about 7 to 11 cycles and used a J-beta primer mix along with a sample-barcoded 5' primer. A unique molecular identifier was introduced onto each TCR beta cDNA molecule by a template-switch 5' adaptor carrying 12 random nucleotides. At least 3 million CDR3-containing paired-end reads were obtained from each sample. The Mint cDNA synthesis kit, primed by a TRBC-specific oligonucleotide, was used to synthesize first-strand cDNA from all RNA. All cDNA was treated with uracil-DNA glycosylase and then went through a first 18-cycle PCR with the universal primers M1SS and BC2_uni_R. As for how the authors treated the data: Normalization of each sample was performed by random selection of 1 million high-quality reads, each carrying a distinct molecular identifier. Instead of being binned into consensus sequences, reads with shared molecular identifiers were discarded. MiTCR, with a Q25 quality threshold and the strictest error-elimination algorithm, was used for CDR3 identification, clonotype clustering and error correction. A nonparametric unseen species model with Euler transformation was used to estimate a lower bound on total TCR beta diversity. The public sequencing data were trimmed at Q25 with fastp and processed into clonotypes with MiXCR by TCRdb, which kept only in-frame beta chains. A single entry per CDR3 protein holds the most common genes and DNA from its merged rows. The V and J calls shown here were made by TCRdb, not taken from the authors' results. This sample comprises over 1,200,000 distinct CDR3 sequences, roughly 64% of them detected only once. The biggest ten clones account for roughly 6.3% of the sample.

The roughly 37 donors, aged about 6 to 90 years, were systemically healthy Caucasian individuals from Russia. Approximately 10 milliliters of peripheral blood were collected from each donor into EDTA-treated Vacutainer tubes. Ficoll-Paque density-gradient centrifugation was used to isolate PBMCs, with at least 7 million per sample. Trizol reagent was used to extract total RNA from the PBMCs, yielding at least 5.5 micrograms per sample. For every donor, an aliquot of PBMCs went through flow cytometry to measure the percentages of naive CD45RAhigh/CD27high T cells. Including cysteine and phenylalanine, the CDR3 has 16 amino acids. Kept here is only the CDR3 DNA, which spans 48 bases and is read in frame from base 1. Trimming takes 0 bases off V and 9 bases off J; junction bases not matched to a gene: 9. Via the germline V gene, CDR1 is ENHRY and CDR2 SYGVKD. This record comes from a study of blood T cells in healthy people across ages (dated by TCRdb to between 2014 and 2017). Looking at the study overall: In model experiments, roughly one uniquely barcoded TCR beta cDNA molecule per two T cells was captured by template switching. Age-related changes in TCR beta repertoire diversity were measured in the study by deep sequencing normalized with unique cDNA molecular identifiers. Donors were grouped into four age groups: young (average approximately 16 years), middle-aged (around 39), aged (over 55) and long-lived (over 80). To avoid experimental bias, donors of different ages were distributed randomly across sequencing lanes. For two donors (one aged 18 to 29 and one aged 80 or older), the study analyzed two additional independent replicas of 1 million unique cDNA reads from the same blood draw. What the work shows at the level of the full study, not this receptor alone: Because the CMV infection status of the donors was unknown, age-related changes in expanded clonotypes may potentially have been confounded. Compared with the aged group, more naive CD4+ T cells, fewer expanded clones and increased TCR diversity were shown by the long-lived group, suggesting age selection. Conclusive comparison of naive and antigen-experienced compartments was prevented by the profiling of bulk unsorted PBMCs. Estimates of total diversity from one million sequenced T cells were regarded as lower bounds and underestimates. As age increased, observed TCR beta diversity per million T cells dropped in a roughly linear way, and a significant reduction was already evident by age around 41. The percentage of naive T cells measured by flow cytometry correlated strongly with observed TCR beta diversity.

The origin of this receptor is a man aged 18-30 years in good health. The rearranged chain carries TRBV10-3 and TRBJ2-1, and 9 bases in between align with TRBD1. Sequenced sample: blood. This receptor has the CDR3 CAISESNLDRGSEQFF. The bases read TGTGCCATCAGTGAGTCCAATTTGGACAGGGGTAGTGAGCAGTTCTTC.